This entry lists 10 T cell receptor beta chains sequenced from one sample in a study of shared clonotypes between healthy human individuals. In the naive CD8 group, cells lacked CD45RO and were positively selected for CCR7, so terminally differentiated effector memory CD45RA+ cells were left out. The repertoire was sequenced with immunoSEQ multiplex PCR; TCRdb's copy has only in-frame clones and lacks some. Found here are over 2 million clones, approximately 95% of them singletons; the top ten hold more than 0.95%. The sequenced sample consisted of naive CD8+ T cells sorted from blood. The receptors were gathered from a man younger than 35 in good health.

This chain connects TRBV28 to TRBJ2-7; TRBD2 is a possible D gene (5 bases). The V and J ends lost 4 bases and 2 bases respectively, with 12 bases between them. The CDR3 spans 14 residues. The germline CDR1 and CDR2 sequences are MDHEN and SYDVKM. The CDR3 spells CASSSTDLAYEQYF. The CDR3 bases are TGTGCCAGCAGTTCCACGGACTTAGCCTACGAGCAGTACTTC.

The V call is TRBV10-3, the J call TRBJ1-1; D ambiguous. Germline assignment: CDR1 ENHRY and CDR2 SYGVKD. With 3 bases removed from V and 8 bases from J, the gap between germline ends came to 13 bases. The CDR3 length is 13 residues. Here the CDR3 DNA reads TGTGCCATCAGTGATTTGGGAGGGCCAGAAGCTTTCTTT. This sequence encodes CAISDLGGPEAFF.

The chain has TRBV6-1 and TRBJ2-7; 9 positions match TRBD2. The CDR3 has 17 residues. Germline assignment: CDR1 MNHNS and CDR2 SASEGT. The V gene end was trimmed by 1 base and the J gene end by 7 bases; junction bases not matched to a gene: 14. CDR3 nucleotides: TGTGCCAGCAGTGAAGAGTTAGCGGGAGTTGGGGCTCGGGAGCAGTACTTC. This translates into CASSEELAGVGAREQYF.

V and J are TRBV5-6 and TRBJ1-1, with D possibly TRBD1 on 6 matching bases. With 1 base removed from V and 7 bases from J, the gap between germline ends came to 8 bases. From germline, CDR1 is SGHDT and CDR2 YYEEEE. The CDR3 sequence is 12 residues long. The CDR3 DNA reads as TGTGCCAGCAGCTTGACAGGGAATGAAGCTTTCTTT. Translation: CASSLTGNEAFF.

About this clone: Other DNA sequences within the sample encode an identical CDR3. The rearrangement uses TRBV27 and TRBJ2-7, with 7 nucleotides matching TRBD1. The CDR3 loop spans 14 amino acids. Germline V CDR1 and CDR2: MNHEY, SMNVEV (reference sequence). J was trimmed by 0 bases and V by 6 bases; bases with no gene match: 5. The CDR3 nucleotides are TGTGCCAGCAGCCCTTGGGACAGCTCCTACGAGCAGTACTTC. Protein product: CASSPWDSSYEQYF.

This rearrangement joins TRBV18 to TRBJ1-2, with 7 bases aligning to TRBD1. The germline gives CDR1 KGHSH, CDR2 LQKENI. Losses at the gene ends were 5 bases for V and 5 bases for J; bases not matched to a gene: 8. The CDR3 consists of 14 residues. CDR3 DNA sequence: TGTGCCAGCTCATCCGGACAGGATCCTTATGGCTACACCTTC. Translation gives CASSSGQDPYGYTF.

The table lists this clone with a count of one. The chain recombines TRBV9 with TRBJ2-3, with D possibly being TRBD1 or TRBD2 (5 bases each). Germline-derived CDR1 and CDR2 are SGDLS and YYNGEE. The CDR3 sequence is 16 residues long. V gave up 0 bases and J gave up 5 bases, with 16 bases separating them. CDR3 in amino acids: CASSVGEGTGQDTQYF. CDR3 coding DNA: TGTGCCAGCAGCGTAGGGGAAGGGACGGGTCAAGATACGCAGTATTTT.

This chain links TRBV27 with TRBJ2-7; weak D call: TRBD1 (6 bases). CDR1 is MNHEY, CDR2 SMNVEV, per germline (reference sequence). The CDR3 loop spans 16 amino acids. V lost 2 bases and J 4 bases, leaving 18 bases between the germline ends. The DNA of the CDR3 is TGTGCCAGCAGTTTACGCCCGGGAACAGGGTTTTACGAGCAGTACTTC. Protein sequence: CASSLRPGTGFYEQYF.

CDR3 sequence (DNA): TGTGCCAGCAGCTTTTCAGCACTAAGGCAGGTCAGTTATAGCAATCAGCCCCAGCATTTT. It codes for CASSFSALRQVSYSNQPQHF. The V and J genes are TRBV12-1 and TRBJ1-5. TRBV12-1 is a listed pseudogene. CDR3 length: 20 amino acids.

The table lists this clone with a count of one. The CDR3 nucleotides are TGTGCCAGCAGCTCCTTCGCGACAGGGGACGAGCAGTACTTC. This translates into CASSSFATGDEQYF. V gene TRBV9 combines with J gene TRBJ2-7; 8 nucleotides align to TRBD1. After removal of 4 bases from V and 5 bases from J, the junction contained 8 bases not matched to a gene. CDR1 and CDR2 from the germline V gene are SGDLS and YYNGEE. This CDR3 has 14 amino acids. The entire variable domain, with the rest obtained from reference TRBV9 and TRBJ2-7, is as follows: DSGVTQTPKHLITATGQRVTLRCSPRSGDLSVYWYQQSLDQGLQFLIQYYNGEERAKGNILERFSAQQFPDLHSELNLSSLELGDSALYFCASSSFATGDEQYFGPGTRLTVT.